The entry that follows covers one TCR beta chain sequence. Its specificity is not known. Measured with immunoSEQ multiplex PCR; TCRdb has only the in-frame clones, and not every one. The sample carries 95,000 to 110,000 clones, roughly 85% recorded once. The data are from a study of T cell responses to AZD1222 COVID-19 vaccine. Study-wide results and caveats: Clonal diversity may have been underestimated, and the donors were mostly white British, with more females than males. Spike-specific TCR breadth and depth rose after two AZD1222 doses.

Sequenced here: peripheral blood, sampled 28 days after the second AZD1222 dose. The receptor comes from an adult who received the AZD1222 COVID-19 vaccine.

The chain's CDR3 is CASRLRSGYTF. Written as DNA, the CDR3 is TGTGCCAGCAGACTGCGATCGGGCTACACCTTC. V is TRBV12-3 or TRBV12-4 and J is TRBJ1-2; the D is unclear. CDR3 length: 11 amino acids. The germline V and J ends were trimmed by 6 bases and 8 bases, with 10 bases remaining between them.